This T cell receptor beta chain stems from a study of monozygotic twins with inflammatory bowel disease. Molecular identifiers with 6-nucleotide sample barcodes were added during cDNA synthesis via template switching. Both the TCRalpha cDNA and the TCRbeta cDNA were taken through two nested PCRs, lasting roughly 16 and 10 cycles. TCRdb reprocessed the 5' RACE reads and reports one entry per CDR3 protein, with no DNA. This repertoire comprises 150,000 to 200,000 distinct CDR3 sequences; its ten largest clones make up about 7.4%. Germline V gene data show CDR1 as SQVTM and CDR2 as ANQGSEA. The CDR3 runs to 13 residues. General observations from the study: Comparison of concordant versus discordant twins revealed no difference in repertoire similarity, possibly due to limited power. None of the different T cell subtypes could be distinguished from one another.

Of note for this clonotype: Its specificity is unknown.

The chain uses TRBV29-1 and TRBJ2-7; TCRdb designates TRBD1, a call that cannot be tested without DNA. The receptor comes from a human donor with ulcerative colitis or Crohn's disease, or a healthy co-twin of an affected twin (not recorded which). Material: blood. This chain's CDR3 is CSVAGQGSYEQYF.